Listed below are T cell receptor beta chains from one sample, sequenced in a study of HIV-infected patients and healthy controls. TCRdb passed the 5' RACE reads through MiXCR, listing each CDR3 protein once. The sample includes 15,000 to 20,000 distinct CDR3 sequences, about a sixth of them seen just once. Sample: CD8+ T cells from blood. These receptors came from a human donor in good health. CDR3s include the opening cysteine and the closing phenylalanine or tryptophan. A D gene is named only where the DNA matches it firmly. A row's size may be missing; if present it is once, few, many or a size class.

CDR3 protein: CSARKGPSVAGGPGETQYF
CDR3 DNA: TGCAGTGCTAGAAAAGGACCTTCGGTAGCGGGGGGGCCAGGGGAGACCCAGTACTTC
V gene: TRBV20-1
D gene: TRBD2
CDR3 length: 19
clone size: medium-sized
J gene: TRBJ2-5

CDR3 protein: CASSPDRPGQLNQPQHF
CDR3 DNA: TGTGCCAGCAGTCCTGATCGACCGGGACAGCTCAATCAGCCCCAGCATTTT
V gene: TRBV27
D gene: TRBD1
CDR3 length: 17
clone size: -
J gene: TRBJ1-5

CDR3 protein: CASSYSSANTEAFF
CDR3 DNA: TGTGCCAGCAGTTACTCATCCGCGAACACTGAAGCTTTCTTT
V gene: TRBV6-6
D gene: -
CDR3 length: 14
clone size: many
J gene: TRBJ1-1

CDR3 protein: CASSQDQSRGRAKNIQYF
CDR3 DNA: TGCGCCAGCAGCCAAGACCAATCCAGGGGTAGGGCCAAAAACATTCAGTACTTC
V gene: TRBV4-1
D gene: -
CDR3 length: 18
clone size: -
J gene: TRBJ2-4

CDR3 protein: CASSLLSGDQPQHF
CDR3 DNA: TGTGCCAGCAGCTTGTTGAGTGGGGATCAGCCCCAGCATTTT
V gene: TRBV7-9
D gene: -
CDR3 length: 14
clone size: -
J gene: TRBJ1-5

CDR3 protein: CASNPGGSSYEQYF
CDR3 DNA: TGTGCCAGCAACCCGGGGGGGAGCTCCTACGAGCAGTACTTC
V gene: TRBV12-3/TRBV12-4
D gene: TRBD2
CDR3 length: 14
clone size: many
J gene: TRBJ2-7

CDR3 protein: CASSHGQGDTQPQHF
CDR3 DNA: TGTGCCAGCAGCCACGGACAGGGTGATACGCAGCCCCAGCATTTT
V gene: TRBV6-2/TRBV6-3
D gene: TRBD1
CDR3 length: 15
clone size: many
J gene: TRBJ1-5

CDR3 protein: CASSQERYRTSANYNEQFF
CDR3 DNA: TGTGCCAGCAGCCAAGAAAGGTACAGGACTAGCGCTAACTACAATGAGCAGTTCTTC
V gene: TRBV14
D gene: TRBD2
CDR3 length: 19
clone size: many
J gene: TRBJ2-1

CDR3 protein: CASSFYREGTETQYF
CDR3 DNA: TGTGCCAGCAGCTTCTACAGGGAGGGAACGGAGACCCAGTACTTC
V gene: TRBV7-9
D gene: -
CDR3 length: 15
clone size: -
J gene: TRBJ2-5

CDR3 protein: CASSVEGLAGTSTDTQYF
CDR3 DNA: TGTGCCAGCAGCGTAGAGGGACTAGCGGGGACTAGCACAGATACGCAGTATTTT
V gene: TRBV9
D gene: TRBD2
CDR3 length: 18
clone size: -
J gene: TRBJ2-3

CDR3 protein: CASSLVQGAGEKLFF
CDR3 DNA: TGTGCCAGCAGCTTAGTCCAGGGGGCAGGGGAAAAACTGTTTTTT
V gene: TRBV7-9
D gene: TRBD1
CDR3 length: 15
clone size: -
J gene: TRBJ1-4

CDR3 protein: CASSLVGSSETQYF
CDR3 DNA: TGTGCCAGCAGCTTAGTAGGTTCGTCTGAGACCCAGTACTTC
V gene: TRBV7-6
D gene: -
CDR3 length: 14
clone size: medium-sized
J gene: TRBJ2-5

CDR3 protein: CASSEPILPDQPQHF
CDR3 DNA: TGTGCCAGCAGTGAACCCATACTCCCCGATCAGCCCCAGCATTTT
V gene: TRBV6-1
D gene: -
CDR3 length: 15
clone size: many
J gene: TRBJ1-5

CDR3 protein: CASSQDGIYNEQFF
CDR3 DNA: TGCGCCAGCAGCCAAGACGGGATTTACAATGAGCAGTTCTTC
V gene: TRBV4-3
D gene: -
CDR3 length: 14
clone size: -
J gene: TRBJ2-1

CDR3 protein: CASSLSGQETQYF
CDR3 DNA: TGTGCCAGCAGTTTAAGCGGTCAAGAGACCCAGTACTTC
V gene: TRBV27
D gene: -
CDR3 length: 13
clone size: -
J gene: TRBJ2-5

CDR3 protein: CASSPLAGRHGYTF
CDR3 DNA: TGTGCCAGCAGCCCTCTGGCAGGAAGGCATGGCTACACCTTC
V gene: TRBV12-3/TRBV12-4
D gene: -
CDR3 length: 14
clone size: -
J gene: TRBJ1-2

CDR3 protein: CARERGRSNQPQHF
CDR3 DNA: TGTGCCAGAGAAAGGGGCCGTAGCAATCAGCCCCAGCATTTT
V gene: TRBV27
D gene: -
CDR3 length: 14
clone size: -
J gene: TRBJ1-5

CDR3 protein: CSAPPGTEQSPLHF
CDR3 DNA: TGCAGTGCTCCCCCCGGGACAGAGCAATCACCCCTCCACTTT
V gene: TRBV20-1
D gene: TRBD1
CDR3 length: 14
clone size: few
J gene: TRBJ1-6

CDR3 protein: CSWGLAGRNEQFF
CDR3 DNA: TGCAGTTGGGGACTAGCGGGACGCAATGAGCAGTTCTTC
V gene: TRBV20-1
D gene: TRBD2
CDR3 length: 13
clone size: many
J gene: TRBJ2-1

CDR3 protein: CASSPDVPASGRWQFF
CDR3 DNA: TGTGCCAGCAGCCCGGACGTTCCCGCTAGCGGGAGGTGGCAGTTCTTC
V gene: TRBV28
D gene: TRBD2
CDR3 length: 16
clone size: many
J gene: TRBJ2-1

CDR3 protein: CSVVGWLNTEAFF
CDR3 DNA: TGCAGCGTTGTGGGCTGGCTGAACACTGAAGCTTTCTTT
V gene: TRBV29-1
D gene: -
CDR3 length: 13
clone size: many
J gene: TRBJ1-1

CDR3 protein: CASSQTALSHEQFF
CDR3 DNA: TGCGCCAGCAGCCAAACGGCTCTCAGCCATGAGCAGTTCTTC
V gene: TRBV4-3
D gene: -
CDR3 length: 14
clone size: few
J gene: TRBJ2-1

CDR3 protein: CASSVAGGRNTGELFF
CDR3 DNA: TGTGCCAGCAGCGTAGCTGGTGGCCGGAACACCGGGGAGCTGTTTTTT
V gene: TRBV9
D gene: -
CDR3 length: 16
clone size: many
J gene: TRBJ2-2

CDR3 protein: CATSRDLVERLTDTQYF
CDR3 DNA: TGTGCCACCAGCAGAGATCTCGTCGAACGACTCACAGATACGCAGTATTTT
V gene: TRBV15
D gene: -
CDR3 length: 17
clone size: many
J gene: TRBJ2-3

CDR3 protein: CASSSRSGEQYF
CDR3 DNA: TGTGCCAGCAGCTCCCGCTCGGGCGAGCAGTACTTC
V gene: TRBV7-8
D gene: -
CDR3 length: 12
clone size: many
J gene: TRBJ2-7

CDR3 protein: CASSQDTYYGYTF
CDR3 DNA: TGTGCCAGCAGCCAGGACACGTACTATGGCTACACCTTC
V gene: TRBV7-2
D gene: -
CDR3 length: 13
clone size: few
J gene: TRBJ1-2

CDR3 protein: CASSLGGNVNEQYF
CDR3 DNA: TGTGCCAGCAGCTTAGGGGGGAACGTCAACGAGCAGTACTTC
V gene: TRBV7-6
D gene: -
CDR3 length: 14
clone size: -
J gene: TRBJ2-7

CDR3 protein: CASSPVGSATYEQYF
CDR3 DNA: TGTGCCAGCAGCCCAGTCGGGAGCGCCACCTACGAGCAGTACTTC
V gene: TRBV13
D gene: -
CDR3 length: 15
clone size: few
J gene: TRBJ2-7

CDR3 protein: CASSSDTGGGQPQHF
CDR3 DNA: TGTGCCAGCAGTTCCGACACAGGGGGCGGACAGCCCCAGCATTTT
V gene: TRBV6-2/TRBV6-3
D gene: TRBD1
CDR3 length: 15
clone size: many
J gene: TRBJ1-5

CDR3 protein: CSGRSFTSGDTDTQYF
CDR3 DNA: TGCAGTGGGAGAAGCTTCACTAGCGGGGATACAGATACGCAGTATTTT
V gene: TRBV20-1
D gene: TRBD2
CDR3 length: 16
clone size: -
J gene: TRBJ2-3

CDR3 protein: CATSPTSGSSYEQYF
CDR3 DNA: TGTGCCACCAGCCCCACTAGCGGGAGCTCCTACGAGCAGTACTTC
V gene: TRBV24-1
D gene: TRBD2
CDR3 length: 15
clone size: many
J gene: TRBJ2-7

CDR3 protein: CASLGFTGELFF
CDR3 DNA: TGTGCCAGTCTCGGGTTCACCGGGGAGCTGTTTTTT
V gene: TRBV6-4
D gene: -
CDR3 length: 12
clone size: -
J gene: TRBJ2-2

CDR3 protein: CASSVDPSGGLYNEQFF
CDR3 DNA: TGTGCCAGCAGCGTAGACCCTAGCGGGGGCCTCTACAATGAGCAGTTCTTC
V gene: TRBV9
D gene: TRBD2
CDR3 length: 17
clone size: -
J gene: TRBJ2-1

CDR3 protein: CASSYSDRGPARNNEQFF
CDR3 DNA: TGTGCCAGCAGTTATTCAGACAGGGGGCCCGCCCGTAACAATGAGCAGTTCTTC
V gene: TRBV6-6
D gene: TRBD1
CDR3 length: 18
clone size: few
J gene: TRBJ2-1

CDR3 protein: CASSPDMGTYEQYF
CDR3 DNA: TGTGCCAGCAGCCCAGACATGGGGACTTACGAGCAGTACTTC
V gene: TRBV4-2
D gene: -
CDR3 length: 14
clone size: -
J gene: TRBJ2-7

CDR3 protein: CASSSSSSGANVLTF
CDR3 DNA: TGTGCCAGCAGCTCATCGAGCTCTGGGGCCAACGTCCTGACTTTC
V gene: TRBV7-3
D gene: -
CDR3 length: 15
clone size: many
J gene: TRBJ2-6

CDR3 protein: CASSLVPVQETQYF
CDR3 DNA: TGTGCCAGCAGCTTAGTGCCAGTCCAAGAGACCCAGTACTTC
V gene: TRBV7-8
D gene: -
CDR3 length: 14
clone size: -
J gene: TRBJ2-5

CDR3 protein: CSVQQGYEQYF
CDR3 DNA: TGCAGCGTTCAACAGGGCTACGAGCAGTACTTC
V gene: TRBV29-1
D gene: -
CDR3 length: 11
clone size: few
J gene: TRBJ2-7